This T cell receptor beta chain is from a study of response to subunit inactivated influenza vaccine. As concerns this clonotype: Being one base from a much bigger clone, this may be a read error.

This CDR3 contains 14 residues. Per germline, CDR1 SGHAT and CDR2 FQNNGV. One entry per CDR3 protein, called by TCRdb with MiXCR from the RT-PCR reads. This table has about 580,000 distinct CDR3 sequences, roughly 15% appearing once. The V gene is TRBV11-2, the J gene TRBJ2-5; D tentatively reads TRBD1 or TRBD2 (5 bases each). The sequence derives from a man in his forties or fifties who received an inactivated influenza vaccine. The sample in question was PBMCs from blood, obtained 12 days after vaccination. The CDR3 region is CASSARDGQETKYF. The CDR3 DNA is TGTGCCAGCAGCGCTCGGGACGGACAAGAGACCAAGTACTTC.